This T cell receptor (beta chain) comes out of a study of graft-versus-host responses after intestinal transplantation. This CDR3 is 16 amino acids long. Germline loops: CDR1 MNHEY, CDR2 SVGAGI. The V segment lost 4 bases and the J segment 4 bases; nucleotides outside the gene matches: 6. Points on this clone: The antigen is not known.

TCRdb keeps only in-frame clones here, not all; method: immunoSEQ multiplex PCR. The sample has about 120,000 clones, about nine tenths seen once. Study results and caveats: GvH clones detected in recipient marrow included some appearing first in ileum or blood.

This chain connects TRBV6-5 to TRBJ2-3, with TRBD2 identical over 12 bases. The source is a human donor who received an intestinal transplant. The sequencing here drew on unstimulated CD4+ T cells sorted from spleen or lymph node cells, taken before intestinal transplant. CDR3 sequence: CASSSQTSGRSDTQYF. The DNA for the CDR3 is TGTGCCAGCAGTTCCCAGACTAGCGGGAGATCAGATACGCAGTATTTT.